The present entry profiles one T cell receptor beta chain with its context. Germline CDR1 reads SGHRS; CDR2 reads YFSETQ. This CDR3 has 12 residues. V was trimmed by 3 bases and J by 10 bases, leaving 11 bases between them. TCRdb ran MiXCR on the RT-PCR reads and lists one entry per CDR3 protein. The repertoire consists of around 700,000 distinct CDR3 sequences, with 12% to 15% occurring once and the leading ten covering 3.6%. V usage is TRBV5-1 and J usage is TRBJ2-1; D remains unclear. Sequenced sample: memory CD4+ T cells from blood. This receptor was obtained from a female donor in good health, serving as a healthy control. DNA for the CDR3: TGCGCCAGCAGCTCCCCGTTGAGGGAGCAGTTCTTC. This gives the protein CASSSPLREQFF.